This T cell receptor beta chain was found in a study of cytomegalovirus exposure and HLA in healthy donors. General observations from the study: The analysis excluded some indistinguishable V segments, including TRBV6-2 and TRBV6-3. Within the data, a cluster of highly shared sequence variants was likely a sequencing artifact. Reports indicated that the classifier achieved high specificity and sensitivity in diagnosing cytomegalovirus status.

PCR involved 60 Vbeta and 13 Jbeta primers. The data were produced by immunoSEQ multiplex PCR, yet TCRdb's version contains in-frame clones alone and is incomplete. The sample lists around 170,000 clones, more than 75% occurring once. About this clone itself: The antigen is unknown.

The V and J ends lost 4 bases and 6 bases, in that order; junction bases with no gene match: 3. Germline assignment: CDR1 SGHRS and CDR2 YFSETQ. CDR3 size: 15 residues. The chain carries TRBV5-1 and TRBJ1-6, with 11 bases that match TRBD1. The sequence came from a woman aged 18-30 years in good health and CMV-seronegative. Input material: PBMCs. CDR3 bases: TGCGCCAGCAGCCAAGGGACAGGGGGTAATTCACCCCTCCACTTT. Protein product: CASSQGTGGNSPLHF.